Listed below are T cell receptor beta chains from one sample, sequenced in a study of cytomegalovirus exposure and HLA in healthy donors. Sequenced by immunoSEQ multiplex PCR; TCRdb stores in-frame clones only, minus some. The sample contains some 95,000 clones, about 66% of which appear only once. The sample was PBMCs. The receptors stem from a man aged 30-40 years in good health and CMV-seronegative. The CDR3 runs from the conserved cysteine through the conserved F or W. The order of the fields is clone size, CDR3 length, J gene, D gene, V gene, CDR3 DNA, CDR3 protein. D genes are given only for firm matches. Size tells how often a clone was seen (once, few, many) or the class of an expanded clone, and some rows leave it out.

abundance: once
len: 14
j_gene: TRBJ1-2
d_gene: -
v_gene: TRBV7-8
CDR3nt: TGTGCCAGCAGCTTGGACTCGGGGTTCTATGGCTACACCTTC
CDR3aa: CASSLDSGFYGYTF

abundance: -
len: 14
j_gene: TRBJ1-5
d_gene: -
v_gene: TRBV7-9
CDR3nt: TGTGCCAGCAGCGGGATGGGAGTCAATCAGCCCCAGCATTTT
CDR3aa: CASSGMGVNQPQHF

abundance: -
len: 15
j_gene: TRBJ1-1
d_gene: -
v_gene: TRBV11-2
CDR3nt: TGTGCCAGCAGCTTAGGTAGGGGGATGAACACTGAAGCTTTCTTT
CDR3aa: CASSLGRGMNTEAFF

abundance: medium-sized
len: 17
j_gene: TRBJ1-1
d_gene: TRBD1
v_gene: TRBV18
CDR3nt: TGTGCCAGCCGAATTAAACTTTTCGGACAGGCGAACACTGAAGCTTTCTTT
CDR3aa: CASRIKLFGQANTEAFF

abundance: -
len: 13
j_gene: TRBJ2-3
d_gene: -
v_gene: TRBV7-8
CDR3nt: TGTGCCAGCACGGGTGGGAGAGCGGATACGCAGTATTTT
CDR3aa: CASTGGRADTQYF

abundance: -
len: 13
j_gene: TRBJ1-5
d_gene: -
v_gene: TRBV6-5
CDR3nt: TGTGCCAGCAGTTATAGTCCGGATCAGCCCCAGCATTTT
CDR3aa: CASSYSPDQPQHF

abundance: -
len: 13
j_gene: TRBJ2-7
d_gene: -
v_gene: TRBV27
CDR3nt: TGTGCCAGCAGTCCGTCGGGGGTCGGCGAGCAGTGCTTC
CDR3aa: CASSPSGVGEQCF

abundance: -
len: 14
j_gene: TRBJ2-7
d_gene: TRBD1
v_gene: TRBV30
CDR3nt: TGTGCCTGGAGTCCGGGACAGGGTCCCTACGAGCAGTACTTC
CDR3aa: CAWSPGQGPYEQYF

abundance: -
len: 15
j_gene: TRBJ2-2
d_gene: -
v_gene: TRBV6-5
CDR3nt: TGTCCCAGCAGTTCTTTCGGGATTAACACCGGGGAGCTGTTTTTT
CDR3aa: CPSSSFGINTGELFF

abundance: -
len: 14
j_gene: TRBJ2-2
d_gene: TRBD2
v_gene: TRBV25-1
CDR3nt: TGTGCCAGCAGCCCTAGCGGGAACACCGGGGAGCTGTTTTTT
CDR3aa: CASSPSGNTGELFF

abundance: few
len: 12
j_gene: TRBJ1-1
d_gene: -
v_gene: TRBV5-5
CDR3nt: TGTGCCAGCAGCTTGGTTGGCAGAGAAGCTTTCTTT
CDR3aa: CASSLVGREAFF

abundance: few
len: 14
j_gene: TRBJ2-5
d_gene: TRBD1
v_gene: TRBV13
CDR3nt: TGTGCCAGCAGCCAGACAGGGAGTGATGAGACCCAGTACTTC
CDR3aa: CASSQTGSDETQYF

abundance: -
len: 14
j_gene: TRBJ2-7
d_gene: TRBD1
v_gene: TRBV29-1
CDR3nt: TGCAGCGTTCGTTCGGGGACAGGGGACGCCGAGCAGTACTTC
CDR3aa: CSVRSGTGDAEQYF

abundance: -
len: 14
j_gene: TRBJ1-5
d_gene: -
v_gene: TRBV7-8
CDR3nt: TGTGCCAGCAGCTTAGGAGCTGAAAATCAGCCCCAGCATTTT
CDR3aa: CASSLGAENQPQHF

abundance: once
len: 18
j_gene: TRBJ2-3
d_gene: TRBD2
v_gene: TRBV5-1
CDR3nt: TGCGCCAGGGTTTTGATGGGACTAGCGGGAACTGGCACAGATACGCAGTATTTT
CDR3aa: CARVLMGLAGTGTDTQYF

abundance: -
len: 12
j_gene: TRBJ1-1
d_gene: -
v_gene: TRBV7-9
CDR3nt: TGTGCCAGCAGCTTCGGGGATACTGAAGCTTTCTTT
CDR3aa: CASSFGDTEAFF

abundance: -
len: 14
j_gene: TRBJ2-1
d_gene: -
v_gene: TRBV4-1
CDR3nt: TGCGCCAGCAGCCAAGGGGAGGTAGGCAATGAGCAGTTCTTC
CDR3aa: CASSQGEVGNEQFF

abundance: once
len: 16
j_gene: TRBJ1-2
d_gene: TRBD1
v_gene: TRBV2
CDR3nt: TGTGCCTTTGGGGACAGGGGGTCCGTAGCTAACTATGGCTACACCTTC
CDR3aa: CAFGDRGSVANYGYTF

abundance: once
len: 12
j_gene: TRBJ1-2
d_gene: -
v_gene: TRBV6-5
CDR3nt: TGTGCCAGCACCACCACAGGGTATGGCTACACCTTC
CDR3aa: CASTTTGYGYTF

abundance: -
len: 15
j_gene: TRBJ2-5
d_gene: TRBD1
v_gene: TRBV7-2
CDR3nt: TGTGCCAGCAGCTCTACAGGGGGCTGGGCAGAGACCCAGTACTTC
CDR3aa: CASSSTGGWAETQYF

abundance: few
len: 13
j_gene: TRBJ1-1
d_gene: -
v_gene: TRBV30
CDR3nt: TGTGCCTGGGATGGGCGAACAGGTTTAGGAGCTTTCTTT
CDR3aa: CAWDGRTGLGAFF

abundance: -
len: 13
j_gene: TRBJ2-1
d_gene: -
v_gene: TRBV28
CDR3nt: TGTGCCAGCACCCTCCCGGGGTTGGGCGAGCAGTTCTTC
CDR3aa: CASTLPGLGEQFF

abundance: -
len: 13
j_gene: TRBJ1-1
d_gene: -
v_gene: TRBV30
CDR3nt: TGTGCCTGGAGAGGACAGCCGAACACTGAAGCTTTCTTT
CDR3aa: CAWRGQPNTEAFF

abundance: -
len: 13
j_gene: TRBJ1-1
d_gene: -
v_gene: TRBV5-4
CDR3nt: TGTGCCAGCAGCTTGGCTGTGAACACTGAAGCTTTCTTT
CDR3aa: CASSLAVNTEAFF

abundance: -
len: 15
j_gene: TRBJ2-2
d_gene: -
v_gene: TRBV11-2
CDR3nt: TGTGCCAGCAGCTTAGGAATAGGGAGCACCGGGGAGCTGTTTTTT
CDR3aa: CASSLGIGSTGELFF

abundance: once
len: 18
j_gene: TRBJ2-1
d_gene: TRBD2
v_gene: TRBV13
CDR3nt: TGTGCCAGCAGCTTATTCCCTAGCGGACCCACGACCTACAATGAGCAGTTCTTC
CDR3aa: CASSLFPSGPTTYNEQFF

abundance: -
len: 14
j_gene: TRBJ2-2
d_gene: TRBD1
v_gene: TRBV6-4
CDR3nt: TGTGCCAGCAAGCCGGACAGGGTTAGCGGGGAGCTGTTTTTT
CDR3aa: CASKPDRVSGELFF

abundance: -
len: 14
j_gene: TRBJ2-2
d_gene: TRBD1
v_gene: TRBV29-1
CDR3nt: TGCAGCGTGGTGAGGGACAGGGGATCCGGGGAGCTGTTTTTT
CDR3aa: CSVVRDRGSGELFF

abundance: once
len: 15
j_gene: TRBJ2-2
d_gene: -
v_gene: TRBV18
CDR3nt: TGTGCCAGCTCACCCTACGGACAGGGAGGGGAGGAGCTGTTTTTT
CDR3aa: CASSPYGQGGEELFF

abundance: -
len: 15
j_gene: TRBJ2-5
d_gene: -
v_gene: TRBV9
CDR3nt: TGTGCCAGCAGCGTAGGAGACTCTCTGGAAAGGACCCAGTACTTC
CDR3aa: CASSVGDSLERTQYF

abundance: -
len: 14
j_gene: TRBJ1-2
d_gene: TRBD1
v_gene: TRBV5-4
CDR3nt: TGTGCCAGCAGCCTAAGACAGGGGGCAGATGGCTACACCTTC
CDR3aa: CASSLRQGADGYTF

abundance: -
len: 15
j_gene: TRBJ1-3
d_gene: -
v_gene: TRBV7-9
CDR3nt: TGTGCCAGCAGCTTGTGGGACAACTCTGGAAACACCATATATTTT
CDR3aa: CASSLWDNSGNTIYF

abundance: once
len: 18
j_gene: TRBJ2-3
d_gene: TRBD2
v_gene: TRBV4-1
CDR3nt: TGCGCCAGCAGCCAAGAGCGGGGGGGCCTGCTCTTCACAGATACGCAGTATTTT
CDR3aa: CASSQERGGLLFTDTQYF

abundance: -
len: 16
j_gene: TRBJ1-4
d_gene: TRBD1
v_gene: TRBV7-8
CDR3nt: TGTGCCAGCAGCCTGGGGACAGCCAATAATAATGAAAAACTGTTTTTT
CDR3aa: CASSLGTANNNEKLFF